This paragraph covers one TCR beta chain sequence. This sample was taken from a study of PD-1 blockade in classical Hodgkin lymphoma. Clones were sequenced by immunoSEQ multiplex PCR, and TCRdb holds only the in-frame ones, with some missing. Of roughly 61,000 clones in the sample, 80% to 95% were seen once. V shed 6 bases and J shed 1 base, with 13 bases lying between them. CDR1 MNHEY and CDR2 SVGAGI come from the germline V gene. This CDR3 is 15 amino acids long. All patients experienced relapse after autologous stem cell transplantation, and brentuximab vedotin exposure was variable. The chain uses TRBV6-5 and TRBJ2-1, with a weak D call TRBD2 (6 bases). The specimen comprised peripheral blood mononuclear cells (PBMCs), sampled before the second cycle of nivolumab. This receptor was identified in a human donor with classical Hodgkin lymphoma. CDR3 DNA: TGTGCCAGCAGCTCGGGGGTTGGGTCCTACAATGAGCAGTTCTTC. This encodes CASSSGVGSYNEQFF.